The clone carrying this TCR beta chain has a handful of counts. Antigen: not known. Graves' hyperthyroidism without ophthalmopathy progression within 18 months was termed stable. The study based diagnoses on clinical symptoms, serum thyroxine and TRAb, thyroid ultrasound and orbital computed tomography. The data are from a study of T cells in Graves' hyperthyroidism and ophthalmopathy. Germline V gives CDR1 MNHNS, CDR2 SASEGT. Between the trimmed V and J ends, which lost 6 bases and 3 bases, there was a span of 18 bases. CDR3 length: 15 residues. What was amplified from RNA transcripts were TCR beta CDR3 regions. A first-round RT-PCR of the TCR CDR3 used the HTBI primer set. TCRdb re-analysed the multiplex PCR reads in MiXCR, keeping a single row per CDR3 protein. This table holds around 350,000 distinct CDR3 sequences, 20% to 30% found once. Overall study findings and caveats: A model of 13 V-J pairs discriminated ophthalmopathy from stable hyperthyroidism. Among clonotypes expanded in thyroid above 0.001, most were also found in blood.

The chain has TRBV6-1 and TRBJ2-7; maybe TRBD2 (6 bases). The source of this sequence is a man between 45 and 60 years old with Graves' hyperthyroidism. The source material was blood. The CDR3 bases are TGTGCCAGCAGGCCAGACTTCAGCGGGTACTACGAGCAGTACTTC. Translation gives CASRPDFSGYYEQYF.